What follows are 27 T cell receptor beta chains derived from one specimen sequenced in a study of CD8+ T cells in alopecia areata. Sequencing templates came from extracted RNA that was reverse transcribed into cDNA. Profiling relied on immunoSEQ multiplex PCR, and the TCRdb table lists in-frame clones only, not all of them. The sample yields about 20,000 clones, around 67% seen once. In a group of several patients, CD4+ cells were sorted into CD25+CD127- cells. The sequenced sample was CD4+ Tregs sorted from blood. All receptors derive from a human donor with alopecia areata.

This clone is medium-sized. V usage is TRBV28 and J usage is TRBJ2-7, with 8 bases fitting TRBD2. Unmatched junction bases numbered 7, after V lost 2 bases and J lost 4 bases. The CDR3 spans 15 residues. Germline values: CDR1 MDHEN, CDR2 SYDVKM. The CDR3 DNA sequence: TGTGCCAGCAGTTTACCAGCGGGAGCCACTTACGAGCAGTACTTC. This codes for CASSLPAGATYEQYF.

This clone was detected only a few times. The chain uses TRBV28 and TRBJ2-3; 7 bases align to TRBD2. CDR1 MDHEN and CDR2 SYDVKM come from the germline V gene. V was clipped by 6 bases and J by 6 bases; unmatched bases: 9. CDR3 length equals 14 residues. Here the CDR3 reads CASRERDRRDTQYF. CDR3 coding DNA: TGTGCCAGCAGGGAGCGGGACCGGCGGGATACGCAGTATTTT.

This chain uses TRBV4-1 with TRBJ1-1; unclear D gene. This CDR3 comprises 15 residues. V was pared by 0 bases and J by 11 bases, with 19 bases between. From germline, CDR1 is MGHRA and CDR2 YSYEKL. DNA for the CDR3: TGCGCCAGCAGCCAAGACATGGGGTACGGGGTGAGGGCTTTCTTT. Protein sequence: CASSQDMGYGVRAFF.

The V call is TRBV7-2, the J call TRBJ2-1; weak D call: TRBD1 (5 bases). The CDR3 spans 14 residues. Trimming took 2 bases from V and 5 from J, leaving 10 bases between them. Germline V gives CDR1 SGHTA, CDR2 FQGNSA. CDR3 sequence (DNA): TGTGCCAGCAGCTTACTGGGGCCCGACAATGAGCAGTTCTTC. Protein sequence: CASSLLGPDNEQFF.

This clone was detected only once. The chain links TRBV6-5 to TRBJ2-1; TRBD2 aligns across 7 bases. CDR1 and CDR2 from the germline V gene are MNHEY and SVGAGI. The length of the CDR3 is 14 residues. V shed 8 bases, J shed 8 bases, and the junction held 12 bases outside the gene matches. The CDR3: CASHTPGLTYEQFF. The CDR3 coding sequence is TGTGCCAGCCATACACCGGGACTAACATATGAGCAGTTCTTC.

The V and J genes are TRBV5-1 and TRBJ2-1; TRBD1 might be the D (6 bases). Germline V gene sequence: CDR1 SGHRS, CDR2 YFSETQ. CDR3 size: 14 residues. With 0 bases removed from V and 6 bases from J, the gap between germline ends came to 10 bases. The CDR3 reads CASSLVTQGNEQFF. The CDR3 DNA reads as TGCGCCAGCAGCTTGGTAACACAGGGCAATGAGCAGTTCTTC.

The rearrangement links TRBV19 to TRBJ2-6; a weak D match, TRBD1 (5 bases). The length of the CDR3 is 14 residues. V was trimmed by 6 bases and J by 13 bases, leaving 19 bases between them. From germline, CDR1 is LNHDA and CDR2 SQIVND (reference sequence). In DNA, the CDR3 is TGTGCCAGTAGGAGCCAGACAGATGCTCCGGTCCTGACTTTC. Amino acid sequence: CASRSQTDAPVLTF.

The chain links TRBV30 to TRBJ1-5, with TRBD1 as a possible D gene (5 bases). V was shortened by 2 bases and J by 9 bases, with 11 bases between the two germline ends. The length of the CDR3 is 12 residues. Germline CDR1 and CDR2: GTSNPN and SVGIG (reference sequence). CDR3 sequence: CAWSFQGGPQHF. The CDR3 DNA reads as TGTGCCTGGAGTTTCCAGGGAGGGCCCCAGCATTTT.

This chain joins TRBV5-6 and TRBJ2-5; D possibly corresponds to TRBD1 (7 bases). The V gene's germline CDR1 is SGHDT and CDR2 YYEEEE. Trimming shortened V by 3 bases and J by 6 bases, and 24 bases separated the two germline ends. CDR3 length: 17 amino acids. In DNA form, the CDR3 reads TGTGCCAGCAGCTCGGGCGAGTGGAGGGGGCCGGTCAAGACCCAGTACTTC. Protein: CASSSGEWRGPVKTQYF.

The genes are TRBV7-2 and TRBJ1-5; no definite D call. This CDR3 spans 13 amino acids. Germline loops: CDR1 SGHTA, CDR2 FQGNSA. V gave up 1 base and J gave up 7 bases, with 8 bases separating them. The CDR3 sequence is CASSLGAPQPQHF. The CDR3 region has the DNA TGTGCCAGCAGCTTAGGGGCCCCCCAGCCCCAGCATTTT.

Only one count was recorded for this clone. The chain links TRBV14 to TRBJ2-3; TRBD2 is a possible D gene (6 bases). Germline CDR1 SGHDN, CDR2 FVKESK. Trimming stripped 3 bases from V and 4 bases from J, with 17 bases between. The CDR3 runs to 16 residues. CDR3 coding DNA: TGTGCCAGCAGCCAGGACCGGCTAGCGTCGGCAGATACGCAGTATTTT. This sequence encodes CASSQDRLASADTQYF.

The chain combines TRBV18 with TRBJ2-7, with D perhaps TRBD1 or TRBD2 (5 bases each). The CDR3 runs to 14 residues. Germline CDR1 and CDR2: KGHSH and LQKENI. V lost 5 bases, J lost 3 bases, and 14 bases lay in between. CDR3 DNA: TGTGCCAGCTCATTTCGGGACCGAGACTACGAGCAGTACTTC. Amino acid sequence: CASSFRDRDYEQYF. Looking up the rest from reference TRBV18 and TRBJ2-7 gives the full variable domain: NAGVMQNPRHLVRRRGQEARLRCSPMKGHSHVYWYRQLPEEGLKFMVYLQKENIIDESGMPKERFSAEFPKEGPSILRIQQVVRGDSAAYFCASSFRDRDYEQYFGPGTRLTVT.

This chain joins TRBV29-1 and TRBJ2-1, with TRBD2 identical over 9 bases. With V trimmed by 2 bases and J by 3 bases, 2 bases remained unmatched. The CDR3 is made up of 14 amino acids. Germline-derived CDR1 and CDR2 are SQVTM and ANQGSEA. The CDR3 nucleotides read TGCAGCGTTGAACGACTAGCGGACTACAATGAGCAGTTCTTC. Amino acid sequence: CSVERLADYNEQFF.

The V call is TRBV7-2, the J call TRBJ1-1, with D perhaps TRBD1 (6 bases). Germline CDR1 is SGHTA and CDR2 is FQGNSA. The CDR3 contains 15 residues. Deletions cut 5 bases from V and 1 base from J, with 14 bases between. The CDR3 sequence is CASSPQYRANTEAFF. The CDR3 nucleotides are TGTGCCAGCAGCCCACAATACAGGGCGAACACTGAAGCTTTCTTT.

The genes are TRBV5-1 and TRBJ2-5; perhaps D is TRBD1 or TRBD2 (5 bases each). Germline CDR1 is SGHRS and CDR2 is YFSETQ. This CDR3 region has 14 residues. Trimming stripped 4 bases from V and 2 bases from J, with 12 bases between. CDR3 sequence reads: CASSSGRTQETQYF. The CDR3 nucleotides are TGCGCCAGCAGCAGCGGACGGACACAAGAGACCCAGTACTTC.

This clone was observed a few times. The chain employs TRBV19 and TRBJ1-4, with D possibly being TRBD1 (5 bases). Looked up from germline, CDR1 is LNHDA and CDR2 is SQIVND (reference sequence). Trimming pared 1 base from V and 8 bases from J, leaving 14 bases between. This CDR3 region has 15 residues. The CDR3 nucleotides are TGTGCCAGTAGTATAGGGGCCAGGGTAAGGGAAAAACTGTTTTTT. Protein: CASSIGARVREKLFF. The whole variable domain, filled in from reference TRBV19 and TRBJ1-4, reads DGGITQSPKYLFRKEGQNVTLSCEQNLNHDAMYWYRQDPGQGLRLIYYSQIVNDFQKGDIAEGYSVSREKKESFPLTVTSAQKNPTAFYLCASSIGARVREKLFFGSGTQLSVL.

J is TRBJ1-3 and V is TRBV5-4, with D perhaps matching TRBD1 (5 bases). This CDR3 contains 15 residues. Trimming took 4 bases from V and 0 from J, leaving 11 bases between them. Looked up from germline, CDR1 is SGHNT and CDR2 is YYREEE (reference sequence). The chain's CDR3 is CASSPGRLSGNTIYF. The CDR3 DNA sequence: TGTGCCAGCAGCCCGGGACGCCTCTCTGGAAACACCATATATTTT.

This clone showed up just a few times. V gene TRBV10-2 combines with J gene TRBJ2-7; TRBD1 agrees at 10 bases. The CDR3 runs 16 residues. The V gene's germline CDR1 is WSHSY and CDR2 SAAADI. Germline trimming cut 4 bases from V and 0 bases from J; bases unmatched to any gene: 6. The CDR3 bases are TGCGCCAGCAGTGCCGGGACAGGGGTAATCTCCTACGAGCAGTACTTC. Protein sequence: CASSAGTGVISYEQYF.

V usage is TRBV28 and J usage is TRBJ2-7, with 7 bases matching TRBD1. Germline V gene sequence: CDR1 MDHEN, CDR2 SYDVKM. With V trimmed by 8 bases and J by 2 bases, 12 bases remained unmatched. CDR3 length: 15 residues. For the CDR3, the DNA is TGTGCCAGCGTCTCAGGGGGATCGGGCACCTACGAGCAGTACTTC. Its protein product is CASVSGGSGTYEQYF.

The CDR3 here is CASGLASSNQPQHF. The CDR3 bases are TGTGCCAGCGGTCTTGCCTCTAGCAATCAGCCCCAGCATTTT. The chain joins TRBV6-6 to TRBJ1-5; D call uncertain. Deletions cut 8 bases from V and 0 bases from J, with 11 bases between. The CDR3 runs to 14 residues. Germline V gene lookup returns CDR1 MNHNY and CDR2 SVGAGI (reference sequence).

A few counts support this clone. This chain uses TRBV30 with TRBJ2-6; perhaps TRBD2 as D (7 bases). The CDR3 length is 14 residues. CDR1 is GTSNPN, CDR2 SVGIG, per germline (reference sequence). Here the CDR3 reads CAFTGGLGANVLTF. CDR3 nucleotides: TGTGCTTTCACCGGGGGGCTCGGGGCCAACGTCCTGACTTTC.

The CDR3 nucleotides are TGTGCCAGCAGTTTATTTCGGACTAACTACGAGCAGTACTTC. Its translation: CASSLFRTNYEQYF. V is TRBV27 and J is TRBJ2-7; D is perhaps TRBD2 (6 bases). Germline CDR1 is MNHEY and CDR2 is SMNVEV (reference sequence). V lost 1 base, J lost 3 bases, and 10 bases lay in between. There are 14 residues in the CDR3.

V gene TRBV5-1 combines with J gene TRBJ1-1, with D unclear. V gave up 4 bases and J gave up 0 bases, with 22 bases separating them. The CDR3 covers 18 residues. Germline values: CDR1 SGHRS, CDR2 YFSETQ. For the CDR3, the DNA is TGCGCCAGCAGCCCCAGTAGATGGTACAGTTCAATGAACACTGAAGCTTTCTTT. This encodes CASSPSRWYSSMNTEAFF.

The V gene is TRBV13, the J gene TRBJ2-3, with 7 bases that match TRBD2. Per germline, CDR1 PRHDT and CDR2 FYEKMQ (reference sequence). The CDR3 runs 14 residues. With V trimmed by 3 bases and J by 4 bases, 4 bases remained unmatched. In DNA, the CDR3 is TGTGCCAGCAGCTTGGCGGGGGTGGCAGATACGCAGTATTTT. Translated, it gives CASSLAGVADTQYF.

The V and J genes are TRBV6-4 and TRBJ2-7, with 9 nucleotides matching TRBD1. From germline, CDR1 is MRHNA and CDR2 SNTAGT. With V trimmed by 2 bases and J by 1 base, 15 bases remained unmatched. CDR3 size: 19 residues. The DNA of the CDR3 is TGTGCCAGCAGTGACCTCATAAGCAAGGGACAGGGTGAATCCTACGAGCAGTACTTC. Protein: CASSDLISKGQGESYEQYF.

This chain uses TRBV7-2 with TRBJ2-1; D not resolved. Germline assignment: CDR1 SGHTA and CDR2 FQGNSA. The CDR3 covers 15 residues. The V and J ends lost 5 bases and 0 bases respectively, with 11 bases between them. CDR3: CASSLLVNSYNEQFF. CDR3 sequence (DNA): TGTGCCAGCAGCCTCCTAGTTAACTCCTACAATGAGCAGTTCTTC.

The chain uses TRBV28 and TRBJ2-2; weak D call: TRBD1 (6 bases). The CDR3 runs to 15 residues. Germline V CDR1 and CDR2: MDHEN, SYDVKM. The V and J ends lost 8 bases and 3 bases respectively, with 16 bases between them. The CDR3 spells CASQPQGYDTGELFF. In nucleotides, the CDR3 is TGTGCCAGCCAGCCACAGGGTTATGACACCGGGGAGCTGTTTTTT.